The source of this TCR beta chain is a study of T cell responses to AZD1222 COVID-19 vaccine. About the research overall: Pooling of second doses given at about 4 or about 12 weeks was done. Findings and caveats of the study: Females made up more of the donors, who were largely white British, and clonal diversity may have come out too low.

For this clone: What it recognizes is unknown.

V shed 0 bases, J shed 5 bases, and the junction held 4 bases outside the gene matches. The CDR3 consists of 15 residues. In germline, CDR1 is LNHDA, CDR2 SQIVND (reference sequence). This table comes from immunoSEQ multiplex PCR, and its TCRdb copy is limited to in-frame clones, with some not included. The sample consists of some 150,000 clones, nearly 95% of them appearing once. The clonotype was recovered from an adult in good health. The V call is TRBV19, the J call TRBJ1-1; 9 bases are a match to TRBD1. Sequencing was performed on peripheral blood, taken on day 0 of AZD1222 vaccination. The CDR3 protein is CASSIDETGGTEAFF. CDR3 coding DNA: TGTGCCAGTAGTATAGACGAGACAGGGGGAACTGAAGCTTTCTTT.